Shown below are 8 T cell receptor beta chains from a single sample sequenced in a study of OX40 agonist ivuxolimab in advanced cancers. Clones were read by immunoSEQ multiplex PCR, and TCRdb kept only the in-frame ones, dropping some. The sample has 70,000 to 95,000 clones; 84% are singletons. Source: CD4+ or CD8+ T cells sorted from blood, taken in a trial of the OX40 agonist ivuxolimab. These receptor sequences come from an adult with an advanced solid tumor such as melanoma, head and neck, liver or kidney cancer.

The V gene is TRBV14, the J gene TRBJ1-4, with no clear D. The CDR3 spans 13 residues. Trimming removed 3 bases from V and 4 bases from J, with 6 bases in between. Germline values: CDR1 SGHDN, CDR2 FVKESK. CDR3 nucleotides: TGTGCCAGCAGCCAGACTTTTAATGAAAAACTGTTTTTT. Its protein is CASSQTFNEKLFF.

The chain uses TRBV7-2 and TRBJ1-5; tentative D call: TRBD1 (5 bases). The ends were cut back, 2 bases at V and 7 bases at J, with 9 bases in the middle. CDR3 length: 13 residues. CDR1 and CDR2 (germline): SGHTA, FQGNSA. CDR3 DNA sequence: TGTGCCAGCAGCTTATCAGGGAAACAGCCCCAGCATTTT. This translates into CASSLSGKQPQHF.

The V gene is TRBV6-1, the J gene TRBJ1-5; D ambiguous. Germline V CDR1 and CDR2: MNHNS, SASEGT. The germline V and J ends were trimmed by 7 bases and 6 bases, with 13 bases remaining between them. CDR3 length: 13 residues. CDR3 sequence reads: CASIISSGQPQHF. Written as DNA, the CDR3 is TGTGCCAGCATCATTAGTTCAGGTCAGCCCCAGCATTTT.

This clone was picked up one time. V is TRBV4-2 and J is TRBJ1-2; the D is unclear. CDR1 is LGHNA and CDR2 is YNFKEQ in the germline V gene. This CDR3 region has 16 residues. The germline V and J ends were trimmed by 1 base and 4 bases, with 16 bases remaining between them. This CDR3 reads CASSQVFRGRAYGYTF. CDR3 DNA: TGTGCCAGCAGCCAAGTCTTCCGCGGTCGGGCCTATGGCTACACCTTC.

The J gene is TRBJ2-5, the V gene TRBV6-5, with 11 bases that match TRBD2. After removal of 6 bases from V and 3 bases from J, the junction contained 6 bases not matched to a gene. Germline CDR1 reads MNHEY; CDR2 reads SVGAGI. The CDR3 length is 15 residues. The CDR3 here is CASSPTLAGEETQYF. The CDR3, as DNA: TGTGCCAGCAGCCCCACACTAGCGGGGGAAGAGACCCAGTACTTC.

This rearrangement joins TRBV5-6 to TRBJ1-1; D uncertain. V was shortened by 2 bases and J by 5 bases, with 13 bases between the two germline ends. Germline-derived CDR1 and CDR2 are SGHDT and YYEEEE. This CDR3 contains 14 residues. DNA of the CDR3: TGTGCCAGCAGCTTAGACCGGCGTTTGACTGAAGCTTTCTTT. It is translated as CASSLDRRLTEAFF. The whole variable domain, remainder taken from reference TRBV5-6 and TRBJ1-1, is DAGVTQSPTHLIKTRGQQVTLRCSPKSGHDTVSWYQQALGQGPQFIFQYYEEEERQRGNFPDRFSGHQFPNYSSELNVNALLLGDSALYLCASSLDRRLTEAFFGQGTRLTVV.

A note on this clone: Other DNA variants within this sample encode the same CDR3. The V gene is TRBV28, the J gene TRBJ2-1, with 7 bases that match TRBD2. The CDR3 has 14 residues. In germline, CDR1 is MDHEN, CDR2 SYDVKM. With V trimmed by 5 bases and J by 0 bases, 1 base remained unmatched. DNA for the CDR3: TGTGCCAGCAGTCCGGGGGGCTCCTACAATGAGCAGTTCTTC. As protein: CASSPGGSYNEQFF.

This sequence joins TRBV6-6 and TRBJ1-2, with TRBD1 matching 8 bases. Germline loops: CDR1 MNHNY, CDR2 SVGAGI (reference sequence). The length of the CDR3 is 13 residues. J lost 8 bases, V lost 7 bases, and 9 bases had no gene match. CDR3 amino acids: CASTSDRGWGYTF. Here the CDR3 DNA reads TGTGCCAGCACCAGTGACAGGGGTTGGGGCTACACCTTC.